The next 17 T cell receptor beta chains were all read from a single sample in a study of vaccination and CD4 T cells after COVID-19. As to treatment: approximately 11-day PBMC culture with coronavirus spike peptide pools or control peptides (ViraFEST assay). Sequencing of the DNA from cultured CD4+ T cells was carried out with the Oncomine TCR Beta short-read assay. MiXCR, applied by TCRdb to the PCR reads, yields one record per CDR3 protein. The sample holds several thousand distinct CDR3 sequences, 25% to 35% seen once. These receptors' antigens are unknown. Sample: cultured CD4+ T cells from blood. All receptors derive from a human donor with COVID-19.

This clonotype is large in the sample. The gene calls are TRBV11-2 and TRBJ2-7; D is unclear. In germline, CDR1 is SGHAT, CDR2 FQNNGV. Between the trimmed V and J ends, which lost 5 bases and 2 bases, there was a span of 4 bases. The CDR3 totals 11 residues. In DNA, the CDR3 is TGTGCCAGCAGCAAAGCCTACGAGCAGTACTTC. It codes for CASSKAYEQYF. The full variable domain, completed using reference TRBV11-2 and TRBJ2-7, is EAGVAQSPRYKIIEKRQSVAFWCNPISGHATLYWYQQILGQGPKLLIQFQNNGVVDDSQLPKDRFSAERLKGVDSTLKIQPAKLEDSAVYLCASSKAYEQYFGPGTRLTVT.

The CDR3 coding sequence is TGTGCCGTAGTCCAGGGAGGGAACACTGAAGCTTTCTTT. Protein sequence: CAVVQGGNTEAFF. This chain links TRBV6-1 with TRBJ1-1, with a tentative D call TRBD1 (5 bases). The CDR3 has 13 amino acids. Trimming left V 11 bases short and J 1 base short, with 14 bases between. From germline, CDR1 is MNHNS and CDR2 SASEGT.

The rearrangement joins TRBV6-1 to TRBJ1-2, with D perhaps matching TRBD1 (5 bases). Germline V gives CDR1 MNHNS, CDR2 SASEGT. This CDR3 is built from 14 residues. V lost 5 bases and J lost 7, with 17 bases in between. CDR3 in DNA: TGTGCCAGCAGTCCCATGGGGGGAAGGAGTGGCTACACCTTC. Amino acids: CASSPMGGRSGYTF.

This rearrangement joins TRBV7-2 to TRBJ2-2, with 7 bases aligning to TRBD2. This CDR3 comprises 15 residues. Germline CDR1 SGHTA, CDR2 FQGNSA. The V gene end was trimmed by 1 base and the J gene end by 6 bases; junction bases not matched to a gene: 5. CDR3 protein: CASSLGSGRAGELFF. CDR3 DNA sequence: TGTGCCAGCAGCTTAGGATCGGGGAGGGCCGGGGAGCTGTTTTTT.

J is TRBJ1-2 and V is TRBV6-1; no clear D. V was trimmed by 2 bases and J by 5 bases, leaving 12 bases between them. CDR1 and CDR2 from the germline V gene are MNHNS and SASEGT. This CDR3 has 14 amino acids. This CDR3 reads CASSENVGRYGYTF. CDR3 bases: TGTGCCAGCAGTGAAAACGTCGGGCGATATGGCTACACCTTC.

This clonotype occurred a few times. The rearrangement links TRBV15 to TRBJ2-2; 7 bases fit TRBD2. With 6 bases clipped from V and 6 bases from J, the junction kept 7 bases outside the gene matches. This CDR3 is built from 14 residues. The V gene's germline CDR1 is LNHNV and CDR2 YYDKDF (reference sequence). The CDR3 region is CATRGASGPGELFF. The CDR3 region has the DNA TGTGCCACCAGAGGAGCTAGCGGTCCCGGGGAGCTGTTTTTT.

This clonotype was recorded a few times. V usage is TRBV6-1 and J usage is TRBJ2-7; a possible D gene is TRBD1 (6 bases). Trimming removed 6 bases at V and 0 bases at J, with 15 bases between. CDR3 length equals 15 residues. CDR1 and CDR2 (germline): MNHNS, SASEGT. DNA for the CDR3: TGTGCCAGCAGCCCCGGACAGCTGAGCTCCTACGAGCAGTACTTC. Protein: CASSPGQLSSYEQYF.

The genes are TRBV6-5 and TRBJ2-3; 16 bases match TRBD2. CDR3 size: 18 residues. V was clipped by 3 bases and J by 5 bases; unmatched bases: 8. CDR1 MNHEY and CDR2 SVGAGI come from the germline V gene. CDR3 residues: CASSYGGTSGGGKDTQYF. CDR3 in DNA: TGTGCCAGCAGTTATGGAGGGACTAGCGGGGGGGGGAAAGATACGCAGTATTTT.

The sample holds a few counts of this clonotype. This chain links TRBV7-9 with TRBJ1-1; tentatively, D is TRBD1 (5 bases). This CDR3 comprises 15 residues. Germline-derived CDR1 and CDR2 are SEHNR and FQNEAQ (reference sequence). V lost 1 base to trimming and J lost 5 bases, with 14 bases between them. The CDR3 spells CASSLGLGEGTEAFF. As DNA, the CDR3 is TGTGCCAGCAGCTTAGGTTTAGGGGAAGGAACTGAAGCTTTCTTT.

The chain uses TRBV5-4 and TRBJ2-5, with 14 positions matching TRBD2. CDR3 size: 17 residues. Germline-derived CDR1 and CDR2 are SGHNT and YYREEE (reference sequence). The V gene end was trimmed by 4 bases and the J gene end by 3 bases; junction bases not matched to a gene: 8. This CDR3 is CASSPGLAGGGEETQYF. CDR3 nucleotide sequence: TGTGCCAGCAGCCCCGGACTAGCGGGGGGCGGAGAAGAGACCCAGTACTTC.

The chain carries TRBV28 and TRBJ2-2; TRBD1 aligns across 9 bases. Germline lookup yields CDR1 MDHEN and CDR2 SYDVKM. This CDR3 contains 15 residues. Trimming took 6 bases from V and 3 from J; bases not matched to a gene: 5. The CDR3 sequence is CASRGDRDDTGELFF. The CDR3 DNA reads TGTGCCAGCAGAGGGGACAGGGACGACACCGGGGAGCTGTTTTTT. The whole variable domain, filled in from reference TRBV28 and TRBJ2-2, reads DVKVTQSSRYLVKRTGEKVFLECVQDMDHENMFWYRQDPGLGLRLIYFSYDVKMKEKGDIPEGYSVSREKKERFSLILESASTNQTSMYLCASRGDRDDTGELFFGEGSRLTVL.

The rearrangement uses TRBV5-6 and TRBJ2-7; 8 nucleotides match TRBD2. CDR1 and CDR2 (germline): SGHDT, YYEEEE. There are 14 residues in the CDR3. V lost 4 bases to trimming and J lost 2 bases; unmatched junction nucleotides: 5. The CDR3 region has the DNA TGTGCCAGCAGCGCCGCGGGGGGCCCCTACGAGCAGTACTTC. It specifies CASSAAGGPYEQYF.

Notes on this clonotype: The CDR3 does not close with the conserved phenylalanine or tryptophan, likely indicating a read error. The chain uses TRBV20-1 and TRBJ1-2; D gene unclear. Germline-derived CDR1 and CDR2 are DFQATT and SNEGSKA (reference sequence). V shed 6 bases and J shed 6 bases, with 20 bases lying between them. The CDR3 consists of 14 residues. The CDR3 DNA sequence: TGCAGTGCGCTGGACCAAGAAAATGGTCATGGCTACACCTCC. Encoded protein: CSALDQENGHGYTS.

The chain uses TRBV6-2 or TRBV6-3 and TRBJ2-6; D is uncertain. Germline V lookup: CDR1 MNHEY, CDR2 SVGEGT. The CDR3 runs 15 residues. V was cut by 6 bases and J by 0 bases, with 9 bases left in between. In DNA, the CDR3 is TGTGCCAGCAGCTCAGCCTCCTCTGGGGCCAACGTCCTGACTTTC. This gives the protein CASSSASSGANVLTF.

J is TRBJ1-1 and V is TRBV11-2, with TRBD1 identical over 7 bases. The length of the CDR3 is 14 residues. Germline V gives CDR1 SGHAT, CDR2 FQNNGV. After removal of 2 bases from V and 4 bases from J, the junction contained 4 bases not matched to a gene. CDR3 sequence reads: CASSLLAGGTEAFF. In DNA, the CDR3 is TGTGCCAGCAGCTTACTGGCAGGGGGCACTGAAGCTTTCTTT.

The rearrangement joins TRBV7-6 to TRBJ2-1; tentatively, D is TRBD1 (6 bases). V dropped 10 bases and J dropped 6 bases, with 10 bases sitting between them. This CDR3 region has 11 residues. Germline CDR1 and CDR2: SGHVS and FNYEAQ. CDR3 DNA sequence: TGTGCCACCCTGGGGGCCAATGAGCAGTTCTTC. Translated, it gives CATLGANEQFF.

This clonotype was seen once. The chain uses TRBV12-3 or TRBV12-4 and TRBJ1-2; D not resolved. V gave up 1 base and J gave up 8 bases, with 8 bases separating them. The CDR3 totals 12 residues. The CDR3 region is CASSLGVPGYTF. In DNA form, the CDR3 reads TGTGCCAGCAGTTTAGGGGTACCAGGCTACACCTTC.